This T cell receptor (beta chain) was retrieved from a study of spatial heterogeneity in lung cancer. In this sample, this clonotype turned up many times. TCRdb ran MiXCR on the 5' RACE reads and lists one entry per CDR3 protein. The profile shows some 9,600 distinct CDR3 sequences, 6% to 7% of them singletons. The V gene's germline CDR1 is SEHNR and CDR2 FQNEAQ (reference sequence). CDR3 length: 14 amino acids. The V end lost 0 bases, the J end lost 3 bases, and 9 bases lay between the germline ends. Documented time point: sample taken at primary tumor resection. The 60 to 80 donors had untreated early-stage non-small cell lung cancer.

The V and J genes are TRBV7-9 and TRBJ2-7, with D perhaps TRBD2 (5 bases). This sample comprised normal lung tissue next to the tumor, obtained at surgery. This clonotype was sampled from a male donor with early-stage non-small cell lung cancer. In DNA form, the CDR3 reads TGTGCCAGCAGCTTAGCGGGAGTTGACTACGAGCAGTACTTC. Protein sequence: CASSLAGVDYEQYF.